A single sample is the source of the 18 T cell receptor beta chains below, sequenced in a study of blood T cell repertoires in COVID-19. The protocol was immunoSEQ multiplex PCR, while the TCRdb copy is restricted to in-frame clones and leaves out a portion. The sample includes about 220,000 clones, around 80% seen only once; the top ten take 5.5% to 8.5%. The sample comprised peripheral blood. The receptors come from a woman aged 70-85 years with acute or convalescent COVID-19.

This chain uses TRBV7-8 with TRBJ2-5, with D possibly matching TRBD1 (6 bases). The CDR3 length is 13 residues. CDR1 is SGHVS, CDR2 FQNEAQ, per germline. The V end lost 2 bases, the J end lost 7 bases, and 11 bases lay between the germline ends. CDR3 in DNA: TGTGCCAGCAGCTTATCGACAGGTCTGACCCAGTACTTC. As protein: CASSLSTGLTQYF.

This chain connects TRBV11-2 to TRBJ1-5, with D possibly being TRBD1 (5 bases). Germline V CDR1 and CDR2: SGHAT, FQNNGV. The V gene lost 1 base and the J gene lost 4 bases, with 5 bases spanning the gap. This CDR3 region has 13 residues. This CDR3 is CASSLGQNQPQHF. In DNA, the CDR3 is TGTGCCAGCAGCTTAGGACAGAATCAGCCCCAGCATTTT.

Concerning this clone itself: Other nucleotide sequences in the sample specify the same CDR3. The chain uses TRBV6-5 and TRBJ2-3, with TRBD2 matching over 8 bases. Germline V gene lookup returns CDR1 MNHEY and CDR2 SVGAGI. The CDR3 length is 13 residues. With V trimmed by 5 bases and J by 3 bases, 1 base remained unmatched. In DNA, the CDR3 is TGTGCCAGCAGTCGGGGGGGGACAGATACGCAGTATTTT. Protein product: CASSRGGTDTQYF.

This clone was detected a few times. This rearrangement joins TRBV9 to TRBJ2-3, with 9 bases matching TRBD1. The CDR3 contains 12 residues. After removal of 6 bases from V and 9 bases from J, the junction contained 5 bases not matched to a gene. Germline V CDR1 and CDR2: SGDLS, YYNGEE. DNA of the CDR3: TGTGCCAGCACCCCGGACAGGGGAACGCAGTATTTT. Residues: CASTPDRGTQYF.

CDR3 region: CASSKGLAENEQFF. In DNA form, the CDR3 reads TGTGCCAGCAGCAAAGGACTAGCGGAAAATGAGCAGTTCTTC. The chain combines TRBV7-8 with TRBJ2-1, with 10 positions matching TRBD2. The CDR3 covers 14 residues. Unmatched junction bases numbered 5, after V lost 5 bases and J lost 7 bases. Germline CDR1 SGHVS, CDR2 FQNEAQ. Variable domain in full (rest from reference TRBV7-8 and TRBJ2-1): GAGVSQSPRYKVAKRGQDVALRCDPISGHVSLFWYQQALGQGPEFLTYFQNEAQLDKSGLPSDRFFAERPEGSVSTLKIQRTQQEDSAVYLCASSKGLAENEQFFGPGTRLTVL.

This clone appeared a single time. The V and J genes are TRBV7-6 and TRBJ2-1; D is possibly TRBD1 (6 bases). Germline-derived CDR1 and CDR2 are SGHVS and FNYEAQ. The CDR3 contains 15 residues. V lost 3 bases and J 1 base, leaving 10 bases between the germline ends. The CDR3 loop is CASSLQGFSYNEQFF. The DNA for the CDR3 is TGTGCCAGCAGCTTGCAGGGGTTTTCCTACAATGAGCAGTTCTTC.

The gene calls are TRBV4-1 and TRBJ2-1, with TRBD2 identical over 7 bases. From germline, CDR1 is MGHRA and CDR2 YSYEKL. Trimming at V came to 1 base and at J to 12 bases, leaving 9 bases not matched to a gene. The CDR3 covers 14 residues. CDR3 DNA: TGCGCCAGCAGCCAAGGGATTGGAGCGGGGTGGCAGTTCTTC. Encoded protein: CASSQGIGAGWQFF.

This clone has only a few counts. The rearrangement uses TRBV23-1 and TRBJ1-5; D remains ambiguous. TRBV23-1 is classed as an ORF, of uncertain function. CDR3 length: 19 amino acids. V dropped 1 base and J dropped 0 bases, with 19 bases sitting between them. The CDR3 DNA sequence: TGCGCCAGCAGTCAATTTTCATTTTTGGAGAACAATAGCAATCAGCCCCAGCATTTT. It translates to CASSQFSFLENNSNQPQHF.

CDR3 bases: TGTGCCAGCAGCCTTAGCGGGGGGGCCGGTGATACGCAGTATTTT. It specifies CASSLSGGAGDTQYF. The chain employs TRBV3-1 (or the pseudogene TRBV3-2) and TRBJ2-3, with 11 bases matching TRBD2. The CDR3 consists of 15 residues. The V gene's germline CDR1 is LGHDT and CDR2 YNNKEL (reference sequence). V was pared by 4 bases and J by 6 bases, with 6 bases of the junction left unmatched.

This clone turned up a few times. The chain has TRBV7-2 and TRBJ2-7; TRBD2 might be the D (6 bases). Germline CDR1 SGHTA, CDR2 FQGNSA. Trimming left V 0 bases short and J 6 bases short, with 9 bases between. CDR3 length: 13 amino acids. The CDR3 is CASSLAGGGEQYF. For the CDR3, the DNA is TGTGCCAGCAGCTTAGCGGGGGGTGGCGAGCAGTACTTC.

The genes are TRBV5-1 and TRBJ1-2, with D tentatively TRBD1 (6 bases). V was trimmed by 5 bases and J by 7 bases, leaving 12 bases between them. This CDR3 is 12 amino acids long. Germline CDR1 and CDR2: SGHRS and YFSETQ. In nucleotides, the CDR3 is TGCGCCAGCAGTTCAGGGGAGCGTGGCTACACCTTC. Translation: CASSSGERGYTF.

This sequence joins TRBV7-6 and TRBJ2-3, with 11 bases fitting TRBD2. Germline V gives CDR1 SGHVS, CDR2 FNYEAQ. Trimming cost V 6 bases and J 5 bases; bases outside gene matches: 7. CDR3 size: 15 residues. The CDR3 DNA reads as TGTGCCAGCAGTCGTAGCGGGGGGGCGAGAGATACGCAGTATTTT. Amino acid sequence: CASSRSGGARDTQYF.

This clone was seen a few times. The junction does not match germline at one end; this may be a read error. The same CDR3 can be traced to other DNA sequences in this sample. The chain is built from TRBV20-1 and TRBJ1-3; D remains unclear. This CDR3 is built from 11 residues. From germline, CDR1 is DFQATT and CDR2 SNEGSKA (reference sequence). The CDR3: CSARVGDTIYF. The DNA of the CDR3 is TGCAGTGCTAGAGTTGGAGACACCATATATTTT.

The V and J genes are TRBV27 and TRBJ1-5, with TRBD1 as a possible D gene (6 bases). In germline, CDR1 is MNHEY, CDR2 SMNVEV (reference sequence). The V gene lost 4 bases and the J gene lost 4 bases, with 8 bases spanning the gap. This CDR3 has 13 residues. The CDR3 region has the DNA TGTGCCAGCAGTTGGACAGTTAATCAGCCCCAGCATTTT. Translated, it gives CASSWTVNQPQHF.

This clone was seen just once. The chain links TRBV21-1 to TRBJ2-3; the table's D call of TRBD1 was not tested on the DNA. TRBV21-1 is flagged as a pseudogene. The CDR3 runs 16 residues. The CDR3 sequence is CASSKEDRDGPDTQYF. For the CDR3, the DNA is TGTGCCAGCAGCAAAGAGGACAGGGACGGTCCAGATACGCAGTATTTT.

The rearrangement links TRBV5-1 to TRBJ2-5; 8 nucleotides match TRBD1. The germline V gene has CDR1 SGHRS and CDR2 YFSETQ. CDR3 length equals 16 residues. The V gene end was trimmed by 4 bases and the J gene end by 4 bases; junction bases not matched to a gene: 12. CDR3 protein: CASSIAGGMIGETQYF. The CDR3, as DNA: TGCGCCAGCAGCATAGCAGGGGGCATGATAGGAGAGACCCAGTACTTC.

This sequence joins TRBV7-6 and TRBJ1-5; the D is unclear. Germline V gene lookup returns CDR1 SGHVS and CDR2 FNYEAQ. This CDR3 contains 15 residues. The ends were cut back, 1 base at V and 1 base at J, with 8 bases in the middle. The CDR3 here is CASSLGGGSNQPQHF. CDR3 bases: TGTGCCAGCAGCTTAGGAGGAGGGAGCAATCAGCCCCAGCATTTT.

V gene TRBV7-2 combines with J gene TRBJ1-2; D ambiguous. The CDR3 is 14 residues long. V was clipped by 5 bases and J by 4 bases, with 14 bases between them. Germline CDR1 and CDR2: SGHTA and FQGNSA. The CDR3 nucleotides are TGTGCCAGCAGCCTGGCGGGCCTTTTCTATGGCTACACCTTC. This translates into CASSLAGLFYGYTF.